The clone carrying this TCR beta chain has a single count. This sample was taken from a study of cytomegalovirus exposure and HLA in healthy donors. Looked up from germline, CDR1 is MDHEN and CDR2 is SYDVKM. V dropped 6 bases and J dropped 4; count of bases not matched to a gene: 7. The CDR3 has 15 residues. Sequenced by immunoSEQ multiplex PCR; TCRdb stores in-frame clones only, minus some. Among 89,000 or so clones, approximately 93% were seen once, and the ten largest hold 1.1%. This sequence originates from a young woman in good health and CMV-seropositive. Input material: PBMCs. The chain links TRBV28 to TRBJ2-5; 11 bases align to TRBD2. The CDR3 protein is CASRSGTSGAETQYF. In DNA, the CDR3 is TGTGCCAGCAGATCCGGGACTAGCGGAGCAGAGACCCAGTACTTC. Filled out from reference TRBV28 and TRBJ2-5, the complete variable domain reads DVKVTQSSRYLVKRTGEKVFLECVQDMDHENMFWYRQDPGLGLRLIYFSYDVKMKEKGDIPEGYSVSREKKERFSLILESASTNQTSMYLCASRSGTSGAETQYFGPGTRLLVL.